What follows describes a single T cell receptor beta chain. This record belongs to a study of blood T cell repertoires in COVID-19. About the study: T cells, B-cell-depleted T cells, or PBMCs supplied cDNA or gDNA.

CDR3 length: 18 residues. With 4 bases clipped from V and 4 bases from J, the junction kept 17 bases outside the gene matches. In germline, CDR1 is LGHNA, CDR2 YSLEER. TCRdb's copy holds only in-frame clones and misses some; the assay was immunoSEQ multiplex PCR. Among roughly 50,000 clones, roughly nine tenths were seen once, and the ten largest hold approximately 16%. The origin of this receptor is a human donor with active COVID-19. The donor label of this sample is uncertain. Sequencing was performed on peripheral blood. The J gene is TRBJ1-2, the V gene TRBV4-3, with 8 bases lining up with TRBD1. The CDR3 reads CASSLSGQGLFPPYGYTF. In nucleotides, the CDR3 is TGCGCCAGCAGCCTATCAGGACAGGGCCTATTCCCCCCCTATGGCTACACCTTC.